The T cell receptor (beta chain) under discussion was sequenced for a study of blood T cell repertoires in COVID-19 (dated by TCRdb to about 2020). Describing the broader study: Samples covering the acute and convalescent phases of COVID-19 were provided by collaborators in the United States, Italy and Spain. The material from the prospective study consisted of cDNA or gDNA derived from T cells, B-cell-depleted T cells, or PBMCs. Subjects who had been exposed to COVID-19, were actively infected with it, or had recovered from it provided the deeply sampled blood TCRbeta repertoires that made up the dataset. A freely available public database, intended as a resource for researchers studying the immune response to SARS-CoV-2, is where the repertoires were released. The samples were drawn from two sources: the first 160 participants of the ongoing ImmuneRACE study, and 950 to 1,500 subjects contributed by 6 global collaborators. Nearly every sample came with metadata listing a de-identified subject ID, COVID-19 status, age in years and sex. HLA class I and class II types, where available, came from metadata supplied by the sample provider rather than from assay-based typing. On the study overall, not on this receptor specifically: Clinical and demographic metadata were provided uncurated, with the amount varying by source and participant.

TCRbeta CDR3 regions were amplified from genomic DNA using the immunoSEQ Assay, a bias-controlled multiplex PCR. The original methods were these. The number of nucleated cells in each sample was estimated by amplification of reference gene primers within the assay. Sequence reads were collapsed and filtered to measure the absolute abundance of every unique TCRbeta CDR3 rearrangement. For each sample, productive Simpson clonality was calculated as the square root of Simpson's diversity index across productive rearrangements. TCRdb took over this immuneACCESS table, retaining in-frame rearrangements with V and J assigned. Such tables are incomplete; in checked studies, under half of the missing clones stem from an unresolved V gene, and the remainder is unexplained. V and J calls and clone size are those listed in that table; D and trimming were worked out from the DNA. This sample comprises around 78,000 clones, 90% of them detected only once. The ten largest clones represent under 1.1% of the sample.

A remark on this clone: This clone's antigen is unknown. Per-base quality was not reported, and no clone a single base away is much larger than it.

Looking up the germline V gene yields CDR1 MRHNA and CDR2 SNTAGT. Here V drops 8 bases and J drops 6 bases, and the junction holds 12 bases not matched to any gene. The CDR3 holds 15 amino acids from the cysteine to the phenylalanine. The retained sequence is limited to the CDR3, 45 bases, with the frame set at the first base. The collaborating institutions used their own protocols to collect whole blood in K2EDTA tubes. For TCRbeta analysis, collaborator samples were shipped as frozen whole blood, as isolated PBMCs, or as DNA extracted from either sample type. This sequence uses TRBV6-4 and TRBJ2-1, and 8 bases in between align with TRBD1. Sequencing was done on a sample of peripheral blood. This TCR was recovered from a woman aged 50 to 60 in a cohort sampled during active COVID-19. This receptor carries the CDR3 CASSALGTGGNEQFF. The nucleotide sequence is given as TGTGCCAGCTCAGCGTTGGGCACAGGGGGCAATGAGCAGTTCTTC.